The subject of this entry is one T cell receptor (beta chain). What this receptor recognizes is not known. No base-level quality is on record; no much larger clone is a single base apart. TCRbeta CDR3 regions were amplified from genomic DNA using the immunoSEQ Assay, a bias-controlled multiplex PCR. The authors processed their data as follows. Nucleated cell counts per sample were estimated from amplification of reference gene primers within the assay. To quantify the absolute abundance of each unique TCRbeta CDR3 rearrangement, sequence reads were collapsed and filtered. Productive Simpson clonality was computed per sample as the square root of Simpson's diversity index over productive rearrangements. The table was pulled from immuneACCESS by TCRdb, which kept in-frame rearrangements only. Such tables lose some clones; where checked, under half of the loss comes from unresolved V genes, and the rest has no known cause. V and J calls and clone size come straight from that table; D and trimming were deduced from the DNA. The sample contains some 170,000 clones, roughly 89% of them found a single time. The ten largest clones represent roughly 1.5% of the sample.

The sample belongs to a study of blood T cell repertoires in COVID-19 (dated by TCRdb to 2020 to 2021). Study-wide context: Collaborator samples came from the United States, Italy and Spain and covered acute and convalescent phases of COVID-19. A de-identified subject ID, COVID-19 status, age in years and sex were almost always included in the sample metadata. The samples were drawn from two sources: the first 160 participants of the ongoing ImmuneRACE study, and approximately 1,300 subjects contributed by 6 global collaborators. Subjects who had been exposed to COVID-19, were actively infected with it, or had recovered from it provided the deeply sampled blood TCRbeta repertoires that made up the dataset. The material from the prospective study consisted of cDNA or gDNA derived from T cells, B-cell-depleted T cells, or PBMCs. A freely available public database, intended as a resource for researchers studying the immune response to SARS-CoV-2, is where the repertoires were released. Where available, HLA class I and class II types were taken from metadata supplied by the sample provider and were not determined by assay-based typing.

Overall study outcomes, separate from this receptor: The quantity of clinical and demographic metadata differed by source and by participant and was supplied without curation.

The CDR3, cysteine through phenylalanine, is 15 amino acids long. The kept DNA is CDR3 alone, 45 bases in frame from the first base. V lost 5 bases and J lost 5 bases, and the count of bases not matched to a germline gene is 8. Based on the germline V gene, the CDR1 and CDR2 sequences are SGHTA and FQGNSA. Each collaborating institution followed its own protocols to collect whole blood in K2EDTA tubes. Collaborator samples were shipped for TCRbeta analysis as frozen whole blood, isolated PBMCs, or DNA extracted from either sample type. This TCR came from a woman aged 50 to 60 with acute or convalescent COVID-19. This sequence uses TRBV7-2 and TRBJ1-1; a stretch of 10 junction bases matches TRBD1. Sequenced: peripheral blood. The DNA sequence follows: TGTGCCAGCAGCACCTCGACAGGGGGCTTTACTGAAGCTTTCTTT. Translated, this is CASSTSTGGFTEAFF.